Each of the 16 T cell receptor beta chains below was sequenced from the same sample in a study of shared clonotypes between healthy human individuals. TCRdb keeps only in-frame clones here, not all; method: immunoSEQ multiplex PCR. The sample lists 500,000 to 650,000 clones, around three quarters occurring once. The sequencing sample was made of PBMCs. Receptors originate from a woman between 40 and 55 years old in good health. Some clones in this sample may be carry-over from other donors' samples.

As to this clone: One end of the junction fails to match germline, which may point to a read error. This chain uses TRBV11-2 with TRBJ2-3, with 7 bases aligning to TRBD2. There are 13 residues in the CDR3. CDR1 and CDR2 from the germline V gene are SGHAT and FQNNGV. The CDR3 sequence is CASRLAGTDTQYF. The DNA of the CDR3 is TGTGCCAGCAGATTAGCGGGTACAGATACGCAGTATTTT.

A remark on this clone: Different DNA sequences within this sample yield the same CDR3. The rearrangement joins TRBV10-2 to TRBJ1-2; D is uncertain. The germline V gene has CDR1 WSHSY and CDR2 SAAADI. V lost 6 bases and J lost 2, with 19 bases in between. This CDR3 spans 16 amino acids. In nucleotides, the CDR3 is TGCGCCAGCAGCGAACAGATCCGGACGGGGAACTATGGCTACACCTTC. Its translation: CASSEQIRTGNYGYTF.

This clone came up many times. The rearrangement links TRBV2 to TRBJ1-5, with a possible D match to TRBD1 (5 bases). The CDR3 is made up of 14 amino acids. V was pared by 8 bases and J by 2 bases, with 13 bases between. Germline V gene lookup returns CDR1 SNHLY and CDR2 FYNNEI. The CDR3 nucleotides are TGTGCCAGCGCCAGGGATGGTGGCAATCAGCCCCAGCATTTT. This gives the protein CASARDGGNQPQHF.

This clone occurred once. The rearrangement links TRBV19 to TRBJ1-1; 7 bases fit TRBD1. V lost 4 bases to trimming and J lost 0 bases; unmatched junction nucleotides: 2. Germline CDR1 is LNHDA and CDR2 is SQIVND (reference sequence). This CDR3 contains 14 residues. In nucleotides, the CDR3 is TGTGCCAGTAGTACGGACAGGATGAACACTGAAGCTTTCTTT. Amino acids: CASSTDRMNTEAFF.

J is TRBJ1-5 and V is TRBV19; 7 bases map to TRBD1. The CDR3 extends over 16 amino acids. Trimming cost V 3 bases and J 3 bases; bases outside gene matches: 8. Germline CDR1 and CDR2: LNHDA and SQIVND (reference sequence). CDR3 DNA sequence: TGTGCCAGTAGTATCTCAGGGACAGCTTACAATCAGCCCCAGCATTTT. It encodes CASSISGTAYNQPQHF. The full variable domain, with the rest looked up from reference TRBV19 and TRBJ1-5, is DGGITQSPKYLFRKEGQNVTLSCEQNLNHDAMYWYRQDPGQGLRLIYYSQIVNDFQKGDIAEGYSVSREKKESFPLTVTSAQKNPTAFYLCASSISGTAYNQPQHFGDGTRLSIL.

The genes are TRBV5-6 and TRBJ1-1, with TRBD1 matching 12 bases. Germline V gene sequence: CDR1 SGHDT, CDR2 YYEEEE. V gave up 4 bases and J gave up 4 bases; unmatched junction bases: 2. This CDR3 comprises 14 residues. The chain's CDR3 is CASSMGQGATEAFF. The CDR3 bases are TGTGCCAGCAGCATGGGACAGGGGGCCACTGAAGCTTTCTTT.

This CDR3 reads CASSLNPSAGMNTGELFF. DNA for the CDR3: TGTGCCAGCAGCTTAAATCCTTCAGCGGGGATGAACACCGGGGAGCTGTTTTTT. This rearrangement joins TRBV7-2 to TRBJ2-2; 7 bases are shared with TRBD2. This CDR3 has 18 amino acids. Germline V gives CDR1 SGHTA, CDR2 FQGNSA. After removal of 2 bases from V and 1 base from J, the junction contained 10 bases not matched to a gene. Drawing the rest from reference TRBV7-2 and TRBJ2-2, the complete variable domain is GAGVSQSPSNKVTEKGKDVELRCDPISGHTALYWYRQSLGQGLEFLIYFQGNSAPDKSGLPSDRFSAERTGGSVSTLTIQRTQQEDSAVYLCASSLNPSAGMNTGELFFGEGSRLTVL.

This clone has just one count. The J gene is TRBJ2-7, the V gene TRBV15, with D possibly being TRBD1 (7 bases). The CDR3 loop spans 13 amino acids. Germline lookup yields CDR1 LNHNV and CDR2 YYDKDF (reference sequence). Trimming pared 8 bases from V and 3 bases from J, leaving 14 bases between. The CDR3, as DNA: TGTGCCACCGGGGGGACAGACCTCTACGAGCAGTACTTC. The encoded protein is CATGGTDLYEQYF.

The J gene is TRBJ2-5, the V gene TRBV10-3; D remains unclear. This CDR3 region has 12 residues. Trimming took 0 bases from V and 5 from J, leaving 4 bases between them. Germline V CDR1 and CDR2: ENHRY, SYGVKD. For the CDR3, the DNA is TGTGCCATCAGTGAGTCCCGGGAGACCCAGTACTTC. As protein: CAISESRETQYF.

This clone has only one observation. The rearrangement joins TRBV19 to TRBJ1-3; 7 positions match TRBD1. Trimming removed 1 base from V and 4 bases from J; junction bases left unmatched: 7. The CDR3 is made up of 16 amino acids. Germline V CDR1 and CDR2: LNHDA, SQIVND (reference sequence). The CDR3 spells CASSIGQGVPGNTIYF. The CDR3 region has the DNA TGTGCCAGTAGTATAGGACAGGGCGTCCCCGGAAACACCATATATTTT.

Many counts were recorded for this clone. This rearrangement joins TRBV5-1 to TRBJ1-5; the D is unclear. CDR3 size: 13 residues. The germline V and J ends were trimmed by 6 bases and 4 bases, with 11 bases remaining between them. Germline V CDR1 and CDR2: SGHRS, YFSETQ. CDR3 sequence: CASIKDGNQPQHF. The DNA for the CDR3 is TGCGCCAGCATAAAGGACGGGAATCAGCCCCAGCATTTT. Looking up the rest from reference TRBV5-1 and TRBJ1-5 gives the full variable domain: KAGVTQTPRYLIKTRGQQVTLSCSPISGHRSVSWYQQTPGQGLQFLFEYFSETQRNKGNFPGRFSGRQFSNSRSEMNVSTLELGDSALYLCASIKDGNQPQHFGDGTRLSIL.

The chain employs TRBV7-9 and TRBJ2-2, with 10 bases that match TRBD2. Germline values: CDR1 SEHNR, CDR2 FQNEAQ (reference sequence). V shed 4 bases and J 1 base; nucleotides not matched to a gene: 3. The CDR3 has 16 residues. The CDR3 DNA follows: TGTGCCAGCAGCTCGACTAGCGGGCAGAACACCGGGGAGCTGTTTTTT. It is translated as CASSSTSGQNTGELFF.

The gene calls are TRBV5-6 and TRBJ1-1; no reliable D call. V lost 4 bases and J 1 base, leaving 11 bases between the germline ends. CDR3 length: 14 residues. The germline V gene has CDR1 SGHDT and CDR2 YYEEEE. In nucleotides, the CDR3 is TGTGCCAGCAGCGGGATGATGGGGAACACTGAAGCTTTCTTT. This encodes CASSGMMGNTEAFF.

This rearrangement joins TRBV30 to TRBJ1-1; D gene unclear. There are 13 residues in the CDR3. CDR1 and CDR2 (germline): GTSNPN, SVGIG (reference sequence). V lost 4 bases, J lost 2 bases, and 11 bases lay in between. The CDR3 DNA reads TGTGCCTGGACTGAAACAGTAAACACTGAAGCTTTCTTT. Translated: CAWTETVNTEAFF.

A few counts support this clone. This chain uses TRBV7-3 with TRBJ1-1; D unresolved. Trimming removed 2 bases from V and 4 bases from J, with 8 bases in between. The germline V gene encodes CDR1 SGHTA and CDR2 FQGTGA. CDR3 length: 13 residues. The CDR3 region has the DNA TGTGCCAGCAGCTTATTGTGGAGCACTGAAGCTTTCTTT. As protein: CASSLLWSTEAFF. Full variable domain (missing parts from reference TRBV7-3 and TRBJ1-1): GAGVSQTPSNKVTEKGKYVELRCDPISGHTALYWYRQSLGQGPEFLIYFQGTGAADDSGLPNDRFFAVRPEGSVSTLKIQRTERGDSAVYLCASSLLWSTEAFFGQGTRLTVV.

The chain couples TRBV30 to TRBJ2-7; D is undetermined. Germline CDR1 and CDR2: GTSNPN and SVGIG (reference sequence). CDR3 length equals 12 residues. Trimming removed 0 bases at V and 5 bases at J, with 8 bases between. The CDR3 reads CAWSVGNHEQYF. Written as DNA, the CDR3 is TGTGCCTGGAGTGTTGGAAACCACGAGCAGTACTTC.